This TCR beta chain was captured in a study of CD8+CD57+ T cells in acquired aplastic anemia. About the research overall: Sorted CD4+ and CD8+ cells gave an average of roughly 3.2 ug of DNA.

Sequenced patients had shown CD8+CD57+ cell expansion by flow cytometry. In all patients, the disease was severe acquired aplastic anemia. The template used for profiling TCR beta VDJ and CDR3 was genomic DNA. MiXCR, applied by TCRdb to the reads, yields one record per CDR3 protein. The sample lists 250,000 to 300,000 distinct CDR3 sequences, under 65% occurring once. Overall study results and limits: Patients showed no significant difference from controls in CD8+ Simpson's diversity.

Remarks on this clonotype: Its specificity is not known.

The CDR3 length is 17 residues. Germline loops: CDR1 LGHNA, CDR2 YNFKEQ. V was clipped by 0 bases and J by 2 bases, with 14 bases between them. This receptor was taken from a human donor with aplastic anemia. The rearrangement links TRBV4-2 to TRBJ2-1; no reliable D call. Sequenced material: sorted CD4+, CD8+, or CD8+CD57+ T cells (not recorded which) from PBMCs. The CDR3 region is CASSQDKSKWPYNEQFF. DNA of the CDR3: TGTGCCAGCAGCCAAGATAAGAGCAAGTGGCCCTACAATGAGCAGTTCTTC.